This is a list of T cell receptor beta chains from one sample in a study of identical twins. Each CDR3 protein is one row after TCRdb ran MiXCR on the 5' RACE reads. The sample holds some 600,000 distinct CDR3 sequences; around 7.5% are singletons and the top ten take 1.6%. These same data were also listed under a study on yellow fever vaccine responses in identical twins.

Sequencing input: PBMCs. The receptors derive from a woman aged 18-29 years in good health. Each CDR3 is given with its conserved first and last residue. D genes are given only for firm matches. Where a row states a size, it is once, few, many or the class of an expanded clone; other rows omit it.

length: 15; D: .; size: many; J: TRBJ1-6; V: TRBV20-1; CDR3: CSASHGSSYNSPLHF; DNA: TGCAGTGCTTCCCACGGGAGCTCCTATAATTCACCCCTCCACTTT
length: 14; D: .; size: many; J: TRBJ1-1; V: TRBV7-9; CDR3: CASSSGTSYTEAFF; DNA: TGTGCCAGCAGCTCAGGGACATCTTACACTGAAGCTTTCTTT
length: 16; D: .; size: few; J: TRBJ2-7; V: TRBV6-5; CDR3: CASSYSSLRATYEQYF; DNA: TGTGCCAGCAGTTACTCGAGTCTAAGGGCGACCTACGAGCAGTACTTC
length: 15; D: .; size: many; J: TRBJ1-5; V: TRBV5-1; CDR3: CASSLEGRGNQPQHF; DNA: TGCGCCAGCAGCTTGGAGGGGCGAGGCAATCAGCCCCAGCATTTT
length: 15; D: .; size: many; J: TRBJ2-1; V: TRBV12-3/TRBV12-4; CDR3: CASSFRVGKYNEQFF; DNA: TGTGCCAGCAGTTTCCGGGTGGGGAAATACAATGAGCAGTTCTTC
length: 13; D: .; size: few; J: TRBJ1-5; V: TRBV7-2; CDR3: CASSLAWGTPQHF; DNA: TGTGCCAGCAGCTTAGCATGGGGGACCCCCCAGCATTTT
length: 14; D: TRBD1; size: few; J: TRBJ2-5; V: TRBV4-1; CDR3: CASSVPGQQETQYF; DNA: TGCGCCAGCAGCGTTCCGGGACAGCAAGAGACCCAGTACTTC
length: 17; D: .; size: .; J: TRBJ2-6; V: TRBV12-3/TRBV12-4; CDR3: CTIRLSGIFSGANVLTF; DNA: TGTACCATCAGACTATCTGGTATCTTCTCTGGGGCCAACGTCCTGACTTTC
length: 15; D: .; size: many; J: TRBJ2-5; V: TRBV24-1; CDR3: CATSDGQREQETQYF; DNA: TGTGCCACCAGTGATGGACAGCGGGAACAAGAGACCCAGTACTTC
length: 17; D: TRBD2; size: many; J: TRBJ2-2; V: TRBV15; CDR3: CATSRDRLAGVGGELFF; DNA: TGTGCCACCAGCAGAGATAGACTAGCGGGGGTTGGCGGGGAGCTGTTTTTT
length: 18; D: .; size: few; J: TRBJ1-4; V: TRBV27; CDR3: CASSLFGIVGGANEKLFF; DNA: TGTGCCAGCAGTTTATTCGGTATTGTTGGGGGAGCTAATGAAAAACTGTTTTTT